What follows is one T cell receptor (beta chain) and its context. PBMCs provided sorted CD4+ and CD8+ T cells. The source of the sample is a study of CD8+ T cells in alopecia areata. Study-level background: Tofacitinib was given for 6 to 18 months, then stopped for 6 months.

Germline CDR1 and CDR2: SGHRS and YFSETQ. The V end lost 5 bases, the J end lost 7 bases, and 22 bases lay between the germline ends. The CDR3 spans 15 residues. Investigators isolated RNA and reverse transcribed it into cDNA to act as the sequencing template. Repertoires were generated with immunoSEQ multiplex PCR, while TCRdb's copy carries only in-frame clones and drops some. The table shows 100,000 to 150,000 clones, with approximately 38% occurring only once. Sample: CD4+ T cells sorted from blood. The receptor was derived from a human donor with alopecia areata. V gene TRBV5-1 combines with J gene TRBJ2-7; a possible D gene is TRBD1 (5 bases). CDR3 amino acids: CASSLGAMGSEEQYF. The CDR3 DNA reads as TGCGCCAGCAGTCTAGGGGCGATGGGCTCGGAAGAGCAGTACTTC.